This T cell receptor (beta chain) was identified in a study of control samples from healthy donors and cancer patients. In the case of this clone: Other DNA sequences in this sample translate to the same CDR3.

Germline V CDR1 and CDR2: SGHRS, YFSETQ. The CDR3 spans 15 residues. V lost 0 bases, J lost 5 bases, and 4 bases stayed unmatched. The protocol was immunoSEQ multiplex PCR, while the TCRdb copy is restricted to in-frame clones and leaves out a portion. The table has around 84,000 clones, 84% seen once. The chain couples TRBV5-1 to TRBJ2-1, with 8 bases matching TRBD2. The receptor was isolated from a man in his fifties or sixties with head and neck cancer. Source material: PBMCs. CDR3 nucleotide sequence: TGCGCCAGCAGCTTGGGACTAGCGCCCAACAATGAGCAGTTCTTC. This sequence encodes CASSLGLAPNNEQFF.